The 27 T cell receptor beta chains below all came from one sample that was sequenced in a study of shared clonotypes between healthy human individuals. Sequencing was performed with immunoSEQ multiplex PCR; in TCRdb, only in-frame clones are kept and a portion is missing. The sample contains around 2,100,000 clones, about 94% of which appear only once. Naive CD8 cells lacked CD45RO, underwent positive selection for CCR7 and left out terminally differentiated effector memory CD45RA+ cells. Material: naive CD8+ T cells sorted from blood. These receptors were obtained from a young man in good health.

This clone was counted between two and nine times. The V and J genes are TRBV2 and TRBJ2-5, with 10 bases lining up with TRBD1. This CDR3 is built from 15 residues. J was trimmed by 4 bases and V by 7 bases; bases with no gene match: 9. Germline lookup yields CDR1 SNHLY and CDR2 FYNNEI. In DNA, the CDR3 is TGTGCCAGCACGTTGGGACAGGGGCTTGGAGAGACCCAGTACTTC. Its protein is CASTLGQGLGETQYF.

This rearrangement joins TRBV7-9 to TRBJ1-2; D call uncertain. This CDR3 has 16 residues. Germline CDR1 SEHNR, CDR2 FQNEAQ (reference sequence). V was shortened by 1 base and J by 0 bases, with 12 bases between the two germline ends. The CDR3 nucleotides read TGTGCCAGCAGCTTAGAAGGCCAAATAACTAACTATGGCTACACCTTC. Encoded protein: CASSLEGQITNYGYTF.

This chain joins TRBV2 and TRBJ2-7; TRBD1 is a possible D gene (5 bases). There are 15 residues in the CDR3. Germline CDR1 reads SNHLY; CDR2 reads FYNNEI. The ends were cut back, 4 bases at V and 6 bases at J, with 19 bases in the middle. The CDR3 loop reads CASSVRRQGGSEQYF. As DNA, the CDR3 is TGTGCCAGCAGTGTGAGAAGGCAGGGTGGCTCCGAGCAGTACTTC.

The rearrangement joins TRBV6-6 to TRBJ1-2; D possibly corresponds to TRBD1 (6 bases). V dropped 4 bases and J dropped 4 bases, with 16 bases sitting between them. This CDR3 has 15 residues. Germline CDR1 is MNHNY and CDR2 is SVGAGI (reference sequence). CDR3 sequence: CASSSEGEGSYGYTF. In DNA, the CDR3 is TGTGCCAGCAGTTCAGAGGGGGAGGGTAGCTATGGCTACACCTTC.

The chain employs TRBV19 and TRBJ2-1; 9 bases fit TRBD2. Per the germline V gene, CDR1 is LNHDA and CDR2 is SQIVND (reference sequence). This CDR3 contains 15 residues. J lost 2 bases, V lost 9 bases, and 8 bases had no gene match. Here the CDR3 DNA reads TGTGCCAGCGGACTTAGCGGGAGTCCCTACAATGAGCAGTTCTTC. Translation gives CASGLSGSPYNEQFF.

This rearrangement joins TRBV10-2 to TRBJ2-7; D is ambiguous. Germline lookup yields CDR1 WSHSY and CDR2 SAAADI. The V and J ends lost 4 bases and 4 bases respectively, with 8 bases between them. This CDR3 spans 12 amino acids. In nucleotides, the CDR3 is TGCGCCAGCAGTGGCGGTTTTTACGAGCAGTACTTC. Translation gives CASSGGFYEQYF.

This chain uses TRBV28 with TRBJ2-5; 7 bases are a match to TRBD2. The CDR3 totals 16 residues. The germline CDR1 and CDR2 sequences are MDHEN and SYDVKM. Germline trimming cut 4 bases from V and 4 bases from J; bases unmatched to any gene: 12. Written as DNA, the CDR3 is TGTGCCAGCAGTTCCCCCCCAGCGGGGAGTGGAGAGACCCAGTACTTC. Protein product: CASSSPPAGSGETQYF.

This clone was detected only a few times. The rearrangement links TRBV19 to TRBJ1-5, with unresolved D. Per the germline V gene, CDR1 is LNHDA and CDR2 is SQIVND (reference sequence). Trimming pared 3 bases from V and 3 bases from J, leaving 15 bases between. This CDR3 spans 16 amino acids. The CDR3 protein is CASSIPEVQYNQPQHF. The CDR3 nucleotides read TGTGCCAGTAGTATCCCAGAGGTACAGTACAATCAGCCCCAGCATTTT.

The chain couples TRBV7-2 to TRBJ2-1; 8 bases align to TRBD2. The CDR3 totals 17 residues. J was trimmed by 1 base and V by 5 bases; bases with no gene match: 10. CDR1 is SGHTA, CDR2 FQGNSA, per germline. The CDR3 loop reads CASSPIAGGASYNEQFF. The CDR3 nucleotides read TGTGCCAGCAGCCCAATTGCCGGGGGGGCATCCTACAATGAGCAGTTCTTC.

The chain has TRBV6-1 and TRBJ1-1; D call uncertain. V lost 4 bases and J 10 bases, leaving 4 bases between the germline ends. The CDR3 is made up of 9 amino acids. Germline V gene sequence: CDR1 MNHNS, CDR2 SASEGT. The chain's CDR3 is CASSGGAFF. The CDR3 bases are TGTGCCAGCAGTGGTGGAGCTTTCTTT.

The chain uses TRBV2 and TRBJ2-7; D is uncertain. Between the trimmed V and J ends, which lost 3 bases and 4 bases, there was a span of 13 bases. The germline gives CDR1 SNHLY, CDR2 FYNNEI. The CDR3 loop spans 14 amino acids. CDR3 in amino acids: CASSDSLTVYEQYF. The DNA of the CDR3 is TGTGCCAGCAGTGACAGTCTGACGGTATACGAGCAGTACTTC.

The V call is TRBV7-8, the J call TRBJ2-4, with 9 positions matching TRBD2. Germline-derived CDR1 and CDR2 are SGHVS and FQNEAQ. The CDR3 extends over 16 amino acids. J was trimmed by 6 bases and V by 4 bases; bases with no gene match: 10. CDR3 sequence reads: CASSSEPSGTSNIQYF. CDR3 nucleotide sequence: TGTGCCAGCAGCTCTGAACCTAGCGGGACCTCAAACATTCAGTACTTC.

This clone was counted a single time. The chain links TRBV5-6 to TRBJ2-2; possibly TRBD2 for D (6 bases). The germline CDR1 and CDR2 sequences are SGHDT and YYEEEE. The V end was cut by 0 bases, the J end by 7 bases, with 13 bases between. This CDR3 is built from 15 residues. The chain's CDR3 is CASSLVGSDGGELFF. The CDR3 DNA is TGTGCCAGCAGCTTGGTCGGGAGTGATGGCGGGGAGCTGTTTTTT.

J is TRBJ2-5 and V is TRBV7-8, with a possible D match to TRBD2 (6 bases). The CDR3 spans 13 residues. V lost 2 bases, J lost 5 bases, and 9 bases lay in between. Germline CDR1 reads SGHVS; CDR2 reads FQNEAQ. The CDR3 DNA sequence: TGTGCCAGCAGCTTAACCGGGAGTGAGACCCAGTACTTC. This encodes CASSLTGSETQYF.

The J gene is TRBJ2-7, the V gene TRBV9; 8 bases fit TRBD2. Germline V gene lookup returns CDR1 SGDLS and CDR2 YYNGEE. The CDR3 covers 14 residues. Unmatched junction bases numbered 7, after V lost 3 bases and J lost 5 bases. The CDR3 is CASSAGLAYDEQYF. The CDR3 bases are TGTGCCAGCAGCGCCGGACTAGCATACGACGAGCAGTACTTC.

The rearrangement uses TRBV19 and TRBJ1-5; TRBD1 is a possible D gene (6 bases). The CDR3 is 15 amino acids. The germline CDR1 and CDR2 sequences are LNHDA and SQIVND (reference sequence). V was pared by 5 bases and J by 7 bases, with 18 bases between. This CDR3 reads CASSSPSTGHQPQHF. The CDR3 DNA reads as TGTGCCAGTAGTTCCCCCAGTACAGGGCACCAGCCCCAGCATTTT.

The chain carries TRBV5-4 and TRBJ2-7, with TRBD2 identical over 7 bases. V gave up 2 bases and J gave up 2 bases; unmatched junction bases: 4. The germline V gene has CDR1 SGHNT and CDR2 YYREEE (reference sequence). This CDR3 has 14 residues. The CDR3 DNA follows: TGTGCCAGCAGCTTTTACGGGACTACCTACGAGCAGTACTTC. Translation gives CASSFYGTTYEQYF.

The rearrangement links TRBV7-9 to TRBJ2-3, with D uncertain. This CDR3 comprises 15 residues. The germline CDR1 and CDR2 sequences are SEHNR and FQNEAQ (reference sequence). Trimming shortened V by 1 base and J by 7 bases, and 15 bases separated the two germline ends. CDR3 DNA sequence: TGTGCCAGCAGCTTAGGCGTCACATCCGATCATACGCAGTATTTT. Translated, it gives CASSLGVTSDHTQYF.

This clone occurred once. J is TRBJ2-3 and V is TRBV7-9; D perhaps matches TRBD2 (5 bases). Germline CDR1 SEHNR, CDR2 FQNEAQ (reference sequence). The length of the CDR3 is 13 residues. V was trimmed by 5 bases and J by 4 bases, leaving 10 bases between them. The CDR3 reads CASSRPGADTQYF. For the CDR3, the DNA is TGTGCCAGCAGCCGTCCCGGGGCAGATACGCAGTATTTT.

J is TRBJ2-7 and V is TRBV21-1; TRBD2, as called in the table, went unchecked against the DNA. TRBV21-1 is reported as a pseudogene. This CDR3 comprises 16 residues. The CDR3 DNA reads as TGTGCCAGCAGCATCCCCTGTGGGGGGTCCTCCTACGAGCAGTACTTC. Amino acid sequence: CASSIPCGGSSYEQYF.

The CDR3 sequence is CASSQSTGDQPQHF. The CDR3 nucleotides read TGTGCCAGCAGCCAAAGCACAGGGGATCAGCCCCAGCATTTT. The chain joins TRBV7-9 to TRBJ1-5, with 7 bases fitting TRBD1. V lost 5 bases, J lost 5 bases, and 6 bases stayed unmatched. The CDR3 is made up of 14 amino acids. Germline CDR1 SEHNR, CDR2 FQNEAQ (reference sequence).

The chain employs TRBV11-2 and TRBJ2-5; 8 nucleotides agree with TRBD2. The CDR3 spans 15 residues. V trimming: 5 bases; J trimming: 2 bases; junction bases outside the gene matches: 7. Germline lookup yields CDR1 SGHAT and CDR2 FQNNGV. For the CDR3, the DNA is TGTGCCAGCAGCCAGAGCGGGGGCTTTCAAGAGACCCAGTACTTC. As protein: CASSQSGGFQETQYF.

V gene TRBV5-1 combines with J gene TRBJ2-1; D could derive from TRBD1 or TRBD2 (6 bases each). The germline V gene encodes CDR1 SGHRS and CDR2 YFSETQ. The CDR3 consists of 17 residues. V shed 2 bases and J shed 1 base, with 16 bases lying between them. The CDR3 region is CASSLSRGGGSYNEQFF. The CDR3 DNA follows: TGCGCCAGCAGCTTAAGCAGGGGAGGAGGGTCCTACAATGAGCAGTTCTTC. The variable domain in full, completed from reference TRBV5-1 and TRBJ2-1, reads KAGVTQTPRYLIKTRGQQVTLSCSPISGHRSVSWYQQTPGQGLQFLFEYFSETQRNKGNFPGRFSGRQFSNSRSEMNVSTLELGDSALYLCASSLSRGGGSYNEQFFGPGTRLTVL.

V usage is TRBV21-1 and J usage is TRBJ2-7; the table assigns TRBD2, which was not confirmed against the DNA. TRBV21-1 is deemed a pseudogene. The CDR3 runs to 15 residues. CDR3 DNA: TGTGCCAGCAGCCCCCGCGGGGGAGACGTGGGGGAGCAGTACTTC. Encoded protein: CASSPRGGDVGEQYF.

J is TRBJ2-7 and V is TRBV7-8, with a possible D match to TRBD2 (5 bases). CDR1 SGHVS and CDR2 FQNEAQ come from the germline V gene. CDR3 length: 12 amino acids. V was pared by 5 bases and J by 3 bases, with 8 bases between. CDR3: CASSTGFYEQYF. In nucleotides, the CDR3 is TGTGCCAGCAGCACGGGGTTCTACGAGCAGTACTTC.

The rearrangement links TRBV30 to TRBJ1-2, with D tentatively TRBD1 (5 bases). CDR3 length: 14 residues. Trimming left V 0 bases short and J 4 bases short, with 12 bases between. Germline V gene sequence: CDR1 GTSNPN, CDR2 SVGIG (reference sequence). The CDR3 DNA is TGTGCCTGGAGTGTACCGGGGCCTGTCTATGGCTACACCTTC. It codes for CAWSVPGPVYGYTF.

Here the CDR3 DNA reads TGTGCCAGCAGCTTGTCCCCTCTCGGAGGGGGCGACTTAGAAAAACTGTTTTTT. This translates into CASSLSPLGGGDLEKLFF. This chain uses TRBV5-4 with TRBJ1-4; 7 bases agree with TRBD1. Trimming took 1 base from V and 8 from J; bases not matched to a gene: 17. Germline-derived CDR1 and CDR2 are SGHNT and YYREEE (reference sequence). The CDR3 totals 18 residues.